Reported below is one T cell receptor (beta chain). CDR3 length: 16 amino acids. V lost 2 bases, J lost 9 bases, and 6 bases stayed unmatched. Per germline, CDR1 SGHNT and CDR2 YENEEA. The sample originates from a study of blood T cell repertoires in COVID-19. The wider study: Sample material is recorded as cDNA or gDNA derived from T cells, B-cell-depleted T cells, or PBMCs.

Those enrolled in Seattle joined during active infection and were followed longitudinally afterward. As originally analysed: Reference gene primers were amplified, and this amplification served to estimate nucleated cell counts. Sequencing was performed with immunoSEQ multiplex PCR; in TCRdb, only in-frame clones are kept and a portion is missing. V and J calls and clone size come straight from that table; D and trimming were deduced from the DNA. Of around 270,000 clones listed, around 85% are singletons. This TCR was sampled from a human donor with COVID-19, enrolled during active disease. The donor label of this sample is uncertain. This chain uses TRBV11-3 with TRBJ2-1; 14 nucleotides agree with TRBD2. What was sequenced was peripheral blood. The CDR3 DNA sequence: TGTGCCAGCAGCTTAAGACTAGCGGGAGGGGCCGGTGAGCAGTTCTTC. Translated, it gives CASSLRLAGGAGEQFF. Together with reference TRBV11-3 and TRBJ2-1, the CDR3 gives the full variable domain: EAGVVQSPRYKIIEKKQPVAFWCNPISGHNTLYWYLQNLGQGPELLIRYENEEAVDDSQLPKDRFSAERLKGVDSTLKIQPAELGDSAVYLCASSLRLAGGAGEQFFGPGTRLTVL.